This passage covers 28 T cell receptor beta chains from one sample sequenced in a study of cytomegalovirus exposure and HLA in healthy donors. Method: immunoSEQ multiplex PCR; TCRdb's copy keeps in-frame clones and lacks some. The sample shows about 180,000 clones, approximately 87% of them seen only once. Material: PBMCs. The receptors shown here come from a woman aged 25 to 45 in good health and CMV-seronegative.

The chain carries TRBV6-5 and TRBJ2-7; 9 nucleotides align to TRBD1. This CDR3 has 14 residues. Per the germline V gene, CDR1 is MNHEY and CDR2 is SVGAGI. Trimming cost V 2 bases and J 6 bases; bases outside gene matches: 5. The CDR3 nucleotides read TGTGCCAGCAGTTACCAAACAGGGGGCGGCGAGCAGTACTTC. The encoded protein is CASSYQTGGGEQYF.

CDR3 region: CASSRDRVGDTQYF. CDR3 bases: TGCGCCAGCAGCCGGGACAGGGTTGGAGATACGCAGTATTTT. This chain links TRBV5-1 with TRBJ2-3; 9 bases match TRBD1. The length of the CDR3 is 14 residues. With V trimmed by 4 bases and J by 5 bases, 5 bases remained unmatched. Germline lookup yields CDR1 SGHRS and CDR2 YFSETQ.

In nucleotides, the CDR3 is TGTGCCAGTAGTATCTCAATGGGACTAGCAGAGACCCAGTACTTC. It translates to CASSISMGLAETQYF. The rearrangement joins TRBV19 to TRBJ2-5; 9 nucleotides match TRBD2. This CDR3 contains 15 residues. After removal of 3 bases from V and 4 bases from J, the junction contained 6 bases not matched to a gene. The germline CDR1 and CDR2 sequences are LNHDA and SQIVND (reference sequence).

The V and J genes are TRBV5-6 and TRBJ1-1; tentative D call: TRBD1 (6 bases). Per the germline V gene, CDR1 is SGHDT and CDR2 is YYEEEE. The germline V and J ends were trimmed by 4 bases and 7 bases, with 20 bases remaining between them. CDR3 size: 15 residues. CDR3 DNA sequence: TGTGCCAGCAGCCGGACCGACAGGCCCATCATTGAAGCTTTCTTT. It translates to CASSRTDRPIIEAFF.

This chain connects TRBV4-1 to TRBJ2-1, with D tentatively TRBD1 (6 bases). The germline V and J ends were trimmed by 1 base and 7 bases, with 8 bases remaining between them. The CDR3 is 13 residues long. In germline, CDR1 is MGHRA, CDR2 YSYEKL. CDR3 nucleotides: TGCGCCAGCAGCCAAGTACAGGGAAATGAGCAGTTCTTC. This translates into CASSQVQGNEQFF.

The chain couples TRBV30 to TRBJ1-2, with 7 nucleotides matching TRBD1. With V trimmed by 4 bases and J by 0 bases, 11 bases remained unmatched. Germline V gene sequence: CDR1 GTSNPN, CDR2 SVGIG (reference sequence). The CDR3 is 16 amino acids. The CDR3, as DNA: TGTGCCTGGATCCTAACAGACAGGGCAGCTAACTATGGCTACACCTTC. Its protein is CAWILTDRAANYGYTF.

DNA of the CDR3: TGTGCCAGCAGTAAGACAGACTCCTACGAGCAGTACTTC. Its translation: CASSKTDSYEQYF. The chain uses TRBV6-1 and TRBJ2-7; TRBD1 might be the D (5 bases). This CDR3 is 13 amino acids long. V dropped 5 bases and J dropped 0 bases, with 8 bases sitting between them. Germline CDR1 MNHNS, CDR2 SASEGT.

This rearrangement joins TRBV29-1 to TRBJ2-2; perhaps TRBD1 as D (6 bases). CDR1 is SQVTM and CDR2 is ANQGSEA in the germline V gene. The V end was cut by 6 bases, the J end by 2 bases, with 7 bases between. This CDR3 comprises 12 residues. This chain's CDR3 is CSVGHNTGELFF. In DNA form, the CDR3 reads TGCAGCGTGGGACATAACACCGGGGAGCTGTTTTTT.

The chain couples TRBV7-8 to TRBJ2-7, with D perhaps matching TRBD2 (5 bases). CDR1 is SGHVS, CDR2 FQNEAQ, per germline. This CDR3 is built from 15 residues. Trimming pared 2 bases from V and 2 bases from J, leaving 13 bases between. CDR3 amino acids: CASSLRFLRAYEQYF. For the CDR3, the DNA is TGTGCCAGCAGCTTACGGTTCTTGAGGGCCTACGAGCAGTACTTC.

The V and J genes are TRBV15 and TRBJ1-4, with 7 positions matching TRBD1. Looked up from germline, CDR1 is LNHNV and CDR2 is YYDKDF (reference sequence). V gave up 1 base and J gave up 5 bases; unmatched junction bases: 4. The CDR3 totals 15 residues. Written as DNA, the CDR3 is TGTGCCACCAGCAGAGGAAAGGGGGCGAATGAAAAACTGTTTTTT. It is translated as CATSRGKGANEKLFF. The complete variable domain, with remaining parts taken from reference TRBV15 and TRBJ1-4, reads DAMVIQNPRYQVTQFGKPVTLSCSQTLNHNVMYWYQQKSSQAPKLLFHYYDKDFNNEADTPDNFQSRRPNTSFCFLDIRSPGLGDTAMYLCATSRGKGANEKLFFGSGTQLSVL.

The chain couples TRBV5-5 to TRBJ2-1; possibly TRBD1 for D (6 bases). There are 15 residues in the CDR3. Germline CDR1 reads SGHKS; CDR2 reads YYEKEE (reference sequence). V was cut by 2 bases and J by 3 bases, with 12 bases left in between. In DNA form, the CDR3 reads TGTGCCAGCAGCTTAAGGACAGATATCTACAATGAGCAGTTCTTC. Residues: CASSLRTDIYNEQFF.

The J gene is TRBJ1-2, the V gene TRBV14; D remains ambiguous. The V end lost 1 base, the J end lost 6 bases, and 9 bases lay between the germline ends. The CDR3 length is 13 residues. Germline V gene lookup returns CDR1 SGHDN and CDR2 FVKESK. The DNA of the CDR3 is TGTGCCAGCAGCCAAGCCCCGGGGAATGGCTACACCTTC. Translation gives CASSQAPGNGYTF.

This clone was seen just once. This chain joins TRBV11-2 and TRBJ2-5; D possibly corresponds to TRBD1 (6 bases). The CDR3 has 15 residues. CDR1 is SGHAT, CDR2 FQNNGV, per germline. V dropped 3 bases and J dropped 2 bases, with 13 bases sitting between them. CDR3 bases: TGTGCCAGCAGCTTGGGAAAGGACAGACAAGAGACCCAGTACTTC. Protein: CASSLGKDRQETQYF.

V is TRBV5-1 and J is TRBJ2-1, with D possibly being TRBD2 (7 bases). The CDR3 consists of 15 residues. The V gene's germline CDR1 is SGHRS and CDR2 YFSETQ. V gave up 0 bases and J gave up 7 bases, with 14 bases separating them. The CDR3 DNA is TGCGCCAGCAGCTTGGGGTGGGGGGGCGGAAATGAGCAGTTCTTC. Protein product: CASSLGWGGGNEQFF. Full variable domain (rest looked up from reference TRBV5-1 and TRBJ2-1): KAGVTQTPRYLIKTRGQQVTLSCSPISGHRSVSWYQQTPGQGLQFLFEYFSETQRNKGNFPGRFSGRQFSNSRSEMNVSTLELGDSALYLCASSLGWGGGNEQFFGPGTRLTVL.

The chain has TRBV5-6 and TRBJ1-3; possibly TRBD1 for D (6 bases). Trimming took 2 bases from V and 4 from J, leaving 10 bases between them. Germline CDR1 SGHDT, CDR2 YYEEEE. The CDR3 has 14 residues. The CDR3 sequence: CASSFWDIGNTIYF. The CDR3 DNA is TGTGCCAGCAGCTTTTGGGACATCGGAAACACCATATATTTT.

This chain links TRBV9 with TRBJ1-2; no clear D gene. CDR1 is SGDLS and CDR2 is YYNGEE in the germline V gene. Trimming removed 0 bases from V and 3 bases from J, with 15 bases in between. The CDR3 is made up of 16 amino acids. DNA for the CDR3: TGTGCCAGCAGCGTAGCCGGGAATCTGCCCGACTATGGCTACACCTTC. Translated, it gives CASSVAGNLPDYGYTF.

The chain couples TRBV6-1 to TRBJ2-1, with 12 bases lining up with TRBD2. From germline, CDR1 is MNHNS and CDR2 SASEGT. J lost 4 bases, V lost 2 bases, and 12 bases had no gene match. The CDR3 length is 19 residues. CDR3 amino acids: CASSERASGGASSYNEQFF. The CDR3 nucleotides read TGTGCCAGCAGTGAACGGGCTAGCGGGGGGGCGTCTAGTTACAATGAGCAGTTCTTC.

V is TRBV9 and J is TRBJ1-4; 7 bases line up with TRBD1. The V gene's germline CDR1 is SGDLS and CDR2 YYNGEE. Trimming took 1 base from V and 8 from J; bases not matched to a gene: 5. The CDR3 spans 14 residues. As DNA, the CDR3 is TGTGCCAGCAGCGTATCCACAGGGGAGGAAAAACTGTTTTTT. It encodes CASSVSTGEEKLFF.

This chain uses TRBV19 with TRBJ1-1; the match to TRBD1 covers 8 bases. CDR1 and CDR2 from the germline V gene are LNHDA and SQIVND (reference sequence). With 7 bases clipped from V and 1 base from J, the junction kept 5 bases outside the gene matches. The CDR3 runs to 14 residues. The CDR3 is CASTTGTGNTEAFF. The CDR3 DNA sequence: TGTGCCAGTACCACCGGGACAGGGAACACTGAAGCTTTCTTT.

This rearrangement joins TRBV7-9 to TRBJ2-1; 10 positions match TRBD1. The CDR3 extends over 18 amino acids. Germline CDR1 is SEHNR and CDR2 is FQNEAQ (reference sequence). Trimming removed 7 bases from V and 3 bases from J; junction bases left unmatched: 15. CDR3: CASTLQWVGQGLYNEQFF. The DNA for the CDR3 is TGTGCCAGCACCCTACAGTGGGTGGGACAGGGGCTCTACAATGAGCAGTTCTTC. Full variable domain (remainder filled in from reference TRBV7-9 and TRBJ2-1): DTGVSQNPRHKITKRGQNVTFRCDPISEHNRLYWYRQTLGQGPEFLTYFQNEAQLEKSRLLSDRFSAERPKGSFSTLEIQRTEQGDSAMYLCASTLQWVGQGLYNEQFFGPGTRLTVL.

This clone was found once. V is TRBV4-1 and J is TRBJ1-2, with 7 bases aligning to TRBD1. J was trimmed by 6 bases and V by 6 bases; bases with no gene match: 7. The CDR3 totals 13 residues. Germline assignment: CDR1 MGHRA and CDR2 YSYEKL. The CDR3 region is CASSTGVADGYTF. CDR3 DNA sequence: TGCGCCAGCAGTACAGGGGTGGCGGATGGCTACACCTTC.

The J gene is TRBJ2-7, the V gene TRBV7-9; D gene unclear. The CDR3 is 13 residues long. CDR1 is SEHNR and CDR2 is FQNEAQ in the germline V gene (reference sequence). Trimming left V 3 bases short and J 3 bases short, with 9 bases between. CDR3 in amino acids: CASSFRDFYEQYF. DNA for the CDR3: TGTGCCAGCAGCTTTAGAGACTTCTACGAGCAGTACTTC.

This rearrangement joins TRBV6-1 to TRBJ2-7; D call uncertain. The germline gives CDR1 MNHNS, CDR2 SASEGT. Trimming removed 4 bases at V and 4 bases at J, with 11 bases between. CDR3 length: 13 residues. The CDR3 loop is CASSVSSEYEQYF. The CDR3 DNA reads as TGTGCCAGCAGTGTAAGTTCGGAGTACGAGCAGTACTTC.

The count of this clone is one. V usage is TRBV5-1 and J usage is TRBJ2-6; 11 bases align to TRBD1. This CDR3 has 21 amino acids. CDR1 is SGHRS and CDR2 is YFSETQ in the germline V gene. The V and J ends lost 4 bases and 0 bases, in that order; junction bases with no gene match: 15. The CDR3 sequence is CASSAIPGQGEDGSGANVLTF. The CDR3 nucleotides are TGCGCCAGCAGCGCCATTCCGGGACAGGGGGAGGATGGCTCTGGGGCCAACGTCCTGACTTTC.

The rearrangement uses TRBV7-9 and TRBJ2-5; 11 bases are a match to TRBD1. The junction had 2 bases not matched to a gene; V was cut back by 1 base and J by 4 bases. The CDR3 is 15 residues long. CDR1 is SEHNR, CDR2 FQNEAQ, per germline (reference sequence). CDR3 sequence reads: CASSLGTGGGETQYF. The CDR3 DNA is TGTGCCAGCAGCTTAGGGACAGGGGGCGGAGAGACCCAGTACTTC.

The genes are TRBV5-1 and TRBJ2-3; D is perhaps TRBD1 (6 bases). This CDR3 has 13 amino acids. The V gene's germline CDR1 is SGHRS and CDR2 YFSETQ. V lost 4 bases and J lost 4, with 10 bases in between. The chain's CDR3 is CASSRTGSDTQYF. CDR3 in DNA: TGCGCCAGCAGCAGAACAGGGTCAGATACGCAGTATTTT. Looking up the rest from reference TRBV5-1 and TRBJ2-3 gives the full variable domain: KAGVTQTPRYLIKTRGQQVTLSCSPISGHRSVSWYQQTPGQGLQFLFEYFSETQRNKGNFPGRFSGRQFSNSRSEMNVSTLELGDSALYLCASSRTGSDTQYFGPGTRLTVL.

J is TRBJ1-2 and V is TRBV5-5; D unclear. The CDR3 has 11 amino acids. V was clipped by 0 bases and J by 9 bases, with 6 bases between them. Germline assignment: CDR1 SGHKS and CDR2 YYEKEE (reference sequence). Here the CDR3 reads CASSLGDSYTF. As DNA, the CDR3 is TGTGCCAGCAGCTTGGGTGACAGCTACACCTTC.

The rearrangement joins TRBV25-1 to TRBJ1-4; D may be TRBD1 (5 bases). Germline CDR1 reads MGHDK; CDR2 reads SYGVNS. The CDR3 covers 13 residues. Trimming took 7 bases from V and 8 from J, leaving 14 bases between them. CDR3 residues: CASKVVGEEKLFF. CDR3 nucleotides: TGTGCCAGCAAGGTTGTAGGGGAAGAAAAACTGTTTTTT.